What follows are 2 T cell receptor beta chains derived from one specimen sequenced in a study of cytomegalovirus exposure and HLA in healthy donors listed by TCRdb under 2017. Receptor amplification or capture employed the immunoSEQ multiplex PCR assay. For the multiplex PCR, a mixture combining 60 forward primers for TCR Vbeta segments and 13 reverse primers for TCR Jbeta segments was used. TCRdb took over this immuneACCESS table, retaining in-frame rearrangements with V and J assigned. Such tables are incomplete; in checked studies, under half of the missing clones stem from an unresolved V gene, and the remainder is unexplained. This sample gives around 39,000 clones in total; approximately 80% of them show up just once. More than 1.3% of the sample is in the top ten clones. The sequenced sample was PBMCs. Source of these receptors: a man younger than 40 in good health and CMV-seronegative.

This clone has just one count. This chain's CDR3 is CASSLVVVAGANVLTF. The CDR3 DNA follows: TGTGCCAGCAGCTTAGTGGTGGTAGCCGGGGCCAACGTCCTGACTTTC. The genes are TRBV7-9 and TRBJ2-6; D call uncertain. The germline V and J ends were trimmed by 1 base and 4 bases, with 11 bases remaining between them. The germline V gene has CDR1 SEHNR and CDR2 FQNEAQ (reference sequence). The CDR3 is 16 residues long.

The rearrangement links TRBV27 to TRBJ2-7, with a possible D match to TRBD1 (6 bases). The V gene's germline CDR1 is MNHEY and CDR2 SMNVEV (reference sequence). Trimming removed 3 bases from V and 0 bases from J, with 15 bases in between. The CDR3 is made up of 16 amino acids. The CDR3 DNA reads TGTGCCAGCAGTTTTCTACCGACAGGCCGCTCCTACGAGCAGTACTTC. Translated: CASSFLPTGRSYEQYF.